These T cell receptor beta chains were read from a single sample in a study of T cells in tuberculosis. Only in-frame clones appear in the TCRdb table, and some are missing; sequencing was by immunoSEQ multiplex PCR. Among 30,000 to 35,000 clones listed, around 95% were seen once. The sample taken for sequencing was PBMCs. These receptors were collected from a donor between 10 and 35 years old with latent tuberculosis or without tuberculosis infection. Each CDR3 is given with its conserved first and last residue. The D gene is left open where the match is weak. Size is stated for part of the rows, as once, few or many counts, or as a class when the clone is expanded.

NA,TRBV27,NA,TRBJ1-5,CASSLIGDQPQHF,TGTGCCAGCAGTCTAATCGGAGATCAGCCCCAGCATTTT
NA,TRBV5-1,TRBD2,TRBJ2-1,CASSKTSGSYNEQFF,TGCGCCAGCAGCAAAACTAGCGGCTCCTACAATGAGCAGTTCTTC
NA,TRBV5-8,TRBD2,TRBJ2-7,CASSLVVTSGGNSEQYF,TGTGCCAGCAGCTTGGTGGTGACTAGCGGGGGGAATTCCGAGCAGTACTTC
once,TRBV6-1,NA,TRBJ1-1,CANNRFGANTEAFF,TGTGCCAATAACAGGTTTGGGGCGAACACTGAAGCTTTCTTT
NA,TRBV19,TRBD2,TRBJ2-1,CASRSGRAENNEQFF,TGTGCCAGTAGGAGCGGGAGGGCCGAAAACAATGAGCAGTTCTTC
NA,TRBV30,TRBD2,TRBJ2-1,CACTTGTSSYNEQFF,TGTGCCTGTACAACCGGGACTAGCTCCTACAATGAGCAGTTCTTC
NA,TRBV10-2,NA,TRBJ1-5,CASSETGQFNQPQHF,TGCGCCAGCAGTGAGACCGGACAGTTCAATCAGCCCCAGCATTTT
NA,TRBV29-1,NA,TRBJ1-2,CSVGVLEGYTF,TGCAGCGTTGGAGTTTTGGAGGGCTACACCTTC
NA,TRBV11-3,TRBD2,TRBJ2-3,CASSLVSGVAGGDTQYF,TGTGCCAGCAGCTTAGTATCGGGAGTAGCGGGAGGGGATACGCAGTATTTT
NA,TRBV25-1,NA,TRBJ2-7,CASSDQSAQRYEQYF,TGTGCCAGCAGTGATCAGTCGGCCCAGAGGTACGAGCAGTACTTC
NA,TRBV29-1,TRBD1,TRBJ1-2,CSVEAAQGRYGYTF,TGCAGCGTCGAAGCTGCACAGGGGCGGTATGGCTACACCTTC
once,TRBV11-2,TRBD2,TRBJ2-7,CASSLETSGRLNEQYF,TGTGCCAGCAGCTTAGAGACTAGCGGGAGATTAAACGAGCAGTACTTC
once,TRBV19,NA,TRBJ1-2,CASSFGGVGYTF,TGTGCCAGTAGTTTCGGGGGGGTCGGCTACACCTTC
NA,TRBV7-3,NA,TRBJ2-5,CASSRGSGSQETQYF,TGTGCCAGCAGTCGGGGTAGCGGCTCCCAAGAGACCCAGTACTTC
NA,TRBV27,TRBD2,TRBJ2-5,CASSFTSGLETQYF,TGTGCCAGCAGTTTCACTAGCGGCTTAGAGACCCAGTACTTC
NA,TRBV11-1,TRBD2,TRBJ2-1,CASSVTSGGTNEQFF,TGTGCCAGCAGCGTAACTAGCGGGGGGACCAATGAGCAGTTCTTC
NA,TRBV15,NA,TRBJ1-5,CATSRDKENQPQHF,TGTGCCACCAGCAGAGATAAGGAGAATCAGCCCCAGCATTTT
NA,TRBV7-6,TRBD1,TRBJ1-4,CASSPFRDRVDEKLFF,TGTGCCAGCAGCCCATTCCGGGACAGGGTAGATGAAAAACTGTTTTTT
once,TRBV10-3,TRBD1,TRBJ2-7,CAIAGTVGYEQYF,TGTGCCATTGCCGGGACAGTTGGCTACGAGCAGTACTTC
once,TRBV21-1,NA,TRBJ1-2,CASSKVGTIYGYTF,TGTGCCAGCAGCAAAGTTGGGACAATCTATGGCTACACCTTC
NA,TRBV29-1,TRBD2,TRBJ2-1,CSVEDLRGGYNEQFF,TGCAGCGTTGAAGATTTGCGGGGGGGCTACAATGAGCAGTTCTTC
NA,TRBV2,NA,TRBJ2-2,CASKGANTGELFF,TGTGCCAGCAAAGGAGCCAACACCGGGGAGCTGTTTTTT
NA,TRBV2,TRBD1,TRBJ1-2,CASSVGTGVPYGYTF,TGTGCCAGCAGTGTGGGGACAGGGGTTCCTTATGGCTACACCTTC
NA,TRBV5-4,TRBD1,TRBJ1-4,CASSFQGANEKLFF,TGTGCCAGCAGCTTTCAGGGGGCTAATGAAAAACTGTTTTTT
once,TRBV7-6,NA,TRBJ2-1,CASSHQGGIVAYNEQFF,TGTGCCAGCAGCCACCAAGGCGGGATCGTCGCCTACAATGAGCAGTTCTTC
NA,TRBV2,NA,TRBJ1-2,CASRGGTYGYTF,TGTGCCAGCAGGGGGGGGACCTATGGCTACACCTTC
NA,TRBV19,NA,TRBJ2-2,CATFRGGNTGELFF,TGTGCCACCTTCCGAGGGGGGAACACCGGGGAGCTGTTTTTT
NA,TRBV12-5,TRBD1,TRBJ1-1,CASGLRRGTGEAFF,TGTGCTAGTGGTTTGCGCCGAGGGACAGGTGAAGCTTTCTTT